This T cell receptor beta chain emerged from a study of spatial heterogeneity in lung cancer. Study background: Each unique TCR and UMI combination was seen more than ten times on average in raw reads.

The library protocol tagged each TCR cDNA with a unique molecular identifier. TCRdb called the 5' RACE reads again in MiXCR, with one record for every CDR3 protein. The sample includes about 5,100 distinct CDR3 sequences, about 8.8% of them seen just once. Study conclusions and caveats: The estimated TCR-seq coverage of tumor T cells amounted to roughly 6.8% when looking at alpha chains and more than 11% when looking at beta chains. Counts of expanded alpha and beta TCRs within tumors tracked the tumor nonsynonymous mutation count.

Time point in this sample: sample taken at primary tumor resection. Unsorted whole RNA from tumor, nontumor lung or frozen PBMC underwent sequencing. V was shortened by 6 bases and J by 5 bases, with 13 bases between the two germline ends. Germline CDR1 and CDR2: MDHEN and SYDVKM. This CDR3 comprises 13 residues. By share, this clonotype ranks as medium-sized. Its target is unknown. The receptor was isolated from a female donor with early-stage non-small cell lung cancer. The sequencing used lung tumor tissue, collected at surgery. The gene calls are TRBV28 and TRBJ1-1; TRBD1 is a possible D gene (5 bases). CDR3 nucleotides: TGTGCCAGCAGATGGGGGAGGAGGACTGAAGCTTTCTTT. Its translation: CASRWGRRTEAFF.